The 18 T cell receptor beta chains below were found in one sample sequenced in a study of T cells in women clearing cervical HPV infection. Assay used: immunoSEQ multiplex PCR; TCRdb lists only in-frame clones, some missing. The sample holds about 20,000 clones. The sample consisted of blood buffy coat. The receptors originated from a woman aged 18-69 years with a cervical HPV16 infection that either progressed to CIN3+ or cleared (not recorded which).

As for this clone: Read sequence stops 3 residues before the CDR3 end, and the germline J gene provides the missing end. The rearrangement joins TRBV4-2 to TRBJ1-3; no reliable D call. Looked up from germline, CDR1 is LGHNA and CDR2 is YNFKEQ. The CDR3 sequence is 12 residues long. Trimming took off 1 base at V and 9 bases at J, with 7 bases between the two ends. CDR3 bases read: TGTGCCAGCAGCCAAGGAGGTGGCACC. This translates into CASSQGGGT. The full CDR3 sequence reads CASSQGGGTIYF.

Regarding this clone: The read stops 3 residues short of the end of the CDR3; the missing end is completed from the germline J gene. The genes are TRBV2 and TRBJ2-5, with 9 bases lining up with TRBD2. Germline V lookup: CDR1 SNHLY, CDR2 FYNNEI. The ends lost 3 bases at V and 5 bases at J; junction bases unmatched: 7. CDR3 length: 15 amino acids. Incomplete CDR3 DNA: TGTGCCAGCAGTGATAGGGCTAGCGGGGTTGAGACC. Its protein is CASSDRASGVET. The whole CDR3 sequence is CASSDRASGVETQYF.

Points on this clone: The CDR3 extends 3 residues past the end of the read, so its final part is completed from the germline J gene. The chain joins TRBV6-2 or TRBV6-3 to TRBJ2-7, with D unresolved. V lost 7 bases and J lost 6, with 10 bases in between. The germline V gene has CDR1 MNHEY and CDR2 SVGEGT. The CDR3 sequence is 11 residues long. CDR3 amino acids: CASMLGSEQYF. CDR3 DNA, as far as it was read: TGTGCCAGCATGCTAGGAAGCGAG.

The CDR3 loop reads CASSVGGETQYF. The CDR3 DNA, read in part, is TGTGCCAGCAGCGTTGGGGGGGAGACC. This chain links TRBV7-9 with TRBJ2-5; TRBD2 is a possible D gene (6 bases). The read stops 3 residues short of the end of the CDR3; the missing end is completed from the germline J gene. The ends were cut back, 5 bases at V and 5 bases at J, with 9 bases in the middle. CDR1 is SEHNR, CDR2 FQNEAQ, per germline (reference sequence). The CDR3 runs 12 residues.

With regard to this clone: The missing CDR3 end, 3 residues past where the read stops, is filled in from the germline J gene. V usage is TRBV30 and J usage is TRBJ1-5; tentatively, D is TRBD1 (6 bases). The CDR3 contains 15 residues. V was clipped by 0 bases and J by 0 bases, with 9 bases between them. Germline CDR1 and CDR2: GTSNPN and SVGIG (reference sequence). The covered CDR3 bases are TGTGCCTGGAGTGTCGGACAGTATAGCAATCAGCCC. Amino acid sequence: CAWSVGQYSNQP. The whole CDR3 protein reads CAWSVGQYSNQPQHF.

Comment on this clone: The CDR3 extends 3 residues past the end of the read, so its final part is completed from the germline J gene. The V gene is TRBV5-1, the J gene TRBJ1-6, with D maybe TRBD1 (5 bases). This CDR3 is 19 amino acids long. Deletions cut 3 bases from V and 9 bases from J, with 28 bases between. Germline CDR1 and CDR2: SGHRS and YFSETQ. The sequenced CDR3 bases are TGCGCCAGCAGCTCGGGGGATCGTCAGCCGCCCGGCGGTAGTTCACCC. It is translated as CASSSGDRQPPGGSSP. The whole CDR3 region reads CASSSGDRQPPGGSSPLHF.

The CDR3 DNA, read in part, is TGTGCCAGCAGCGAGTCGGCGGGGGCCCTCCAAGAGACC. This codes for CASSESAGALQET. The CDR3 in full is CASSESAGALQETQYF. The chain combines TRBV2 with TRBJ2-5, with a possible D match to TRBD2 (7 bases). The read is 3 residues too short to cover the CDR3 end, so that end is filled in from the germline J gene. V was trimmed by 6 bases and J by 1 base, leaving 18 bases between them. The V gene's germline CDR1 is SNHLY and CDR2 FYNNEI. The CDR3 loop spans 16 amino acids.

In the case of this clone: The read ends 3 residues shy of where the CDR3 ends; the end is completed using the germline J gene. This chain uses TRBV7-6 with TRBJ2-1; maybe TRBD2 (6 bases). Germline lookup yields CDR1 SGHVS and CDR2 FNYEAQ. V dropped 0 bases and J dropped 3 bases, with 9 bases sitting between them. The length of the CDR3 is 15 residues. This CDR3 reads CASSLASGDYNEQFF. The part of the CDR3 DNA that was read is TGTGCCAGCAGCTTAGCTAGCGGTGACTACAATGAG.

Notes on this clone: Read sequence stops 3 residues before the CDR3 end, and the germline J gene provides the missing end. The rearrangement uses TRBV20-1 and TRBJ2-7; 9 bases are a match to TRBD1. Germline trimming cut 4 bases from V and 2 bases from J; bases unmatched to any gene: 6. The CDR3 sequence is 14 residues long. Germline CDR1 is DFQATT and CDR2 is SNEGSKA (reference sequence). CDR3 bases read: TGCAGTGCTATTCGCGGGACAGGGACCTACGAG. Encoded protein: CSAIRGTGTYE. The CDR3 as a whole reads CSAIRGTGTYEQYF.

Points on this clone: The read ends 3 residues before the CDR3 terminus; that terminus is restored from the germline J gene. J is TRBJ1-3 and V is TRBV2, with D unresolved. The CDR3 runs to 14 residues. Trimming pared 1 base from V and 4 bases from J, leaving 8 bases between. Germline assignment: CDR1 SNHLY and CDR2 FYNNEI. CDR3 sequence: CASSEGPRGNTIYF. The DNA read from the CDR3 is TGTGCCAGCAGTGAAGGGCCCAGGGGAAACACC.

Notes on this clone: The sequenced fragment ends 3 residues before the CDR3 boundary, so the rest is inferred from the germline J gene. This sequence joins TRBV20-1 and TRBJ1-4; 7 nucleotides agree with TRBD1. Germline V gene lookup returns CDR1 DFQATT and CDR2 SNEGSKA (reference sequence). This CDR3 has 18 amino acids. The J segment lost 1 base and the V segment lost 3 bases, leaving 14 bases of the junction unmatched. The part of the CDR3 DNA that was read is TGCAGTGCTAGGATCCGGGACAGCCGACAACAAACTAATGAAAAA. Amino acid sequence: CSARIRDSRQQTNEK. The whole CDR3 protein reads CSARIRDSRQQTNEKLFF.

A remark on this clone: From the germline J gene comes the end of the CDR3, since the read stops 3 residues before it. The genes are TRBV5-5 and TRBJ2-1, with 10 bases lining up with TRBD2. The ends lost 7 bases at V and 4 bases at J; junction bases unmatched: 8. Per the germline V gene, CDR1 is SGHKS and CDR2 is YYEKEE (reference sequence). The CDR3 loop spans 15 amino acids. CDR3 sequence reads: CASGYRLAGYNEQFF. Partial CDR3 DNA: TGTGCCAGCGGATACCGACTAGCGGGTTACAATGAG. Variable domain in full (rest from reference TRBV5-5 and TRBJ2-1): DAGVTQSPTHLIKTRGQQVTLRCSPISGHKSVSWYQQVLGQGPQFIFQYYEKEERGRGNFPDRFSARQFPNYSSELNVNALLLGDSALYLCASGYRLAGYNEQFFGPGTRLTVL.

Comment on this clone: The read falls 3 residues short of the CDR3 end, and the missing part is taken from the germline J gene. The V and J genes are TRBV5-4 and TRBJ2-5, with 8 bases that match TRBD1. CDR3 length: 15 amino acids. Per the germline V gene, CDR1 is SGHNT and CDR2 is YYREEE (reference sequence). The V and J ends lost 4 bases and 3 bases, in that order; junction bases with no gene match: 8. CDR3 DNA (partial): TGTGCCAGCAGCCCTACGACAGGGGCTGAAGAGACC. This sequence encodes CASSPTTGAEET. The whole CDR3 reads CASSPTTGAEETQYF.

Regarding this clone: The read halts 3 residues ahead of the CDR3 end, with the missing end drawn from the germline J gene. The gene calls are TRBV7-6 and TRBJ2-2; possibly TRBD2 for D (5 bases). Trimming stripped 0 bases from V and 8 bases from J, with 16 bases between. Germline-derived CDR1 and CDR2 are SGHVS and FNYEAQ. The CDR3 has 16 amino acids. The CDR3 protein is CASSLAGLPLGGELFF. The sequenced part of the CDR3 DNA is TGTGCCAGCAGCTTAGCCGGACTCCCCCTTGGTGGGGAG. Based on the CDR3 plus reference TRBV7-6 and TRBJ2-2, the full variable domain is GAGVSQSPRYKVTKRGQDVALRCDPISGHVSLYWYRQALGQGPEFLTYFNYEAQQDKSGLPNDRFSAERPEGSISTLTIQRTEQRDSAMYRCASSLAGLPLGGELFFGEGSRLTVL.

Comment on this clone: The sequence runs out 3 residues before the end of the CDR3; the remainder is reconstructed from the germline J gene. This chain connects TRBV2 to TRBJ2-3; weak D call: TRBD2 (6 bases). The V end was cut by 5 bases, the J end by 2 bases, with 11 bases between. Germline V gene sequence: CDR1 SNHLY, CDR2 FYNNEI. CDR3 length: 14 amino acids. The CDR3 sequence is CASSTSISTDTQYF. The covered CDR3 bases are TGTGCCAGCAGTACTAGCATTTCCACAGATACG.

The CDR3 is CASSLGRADTQYF. The part of the CDR3 DNA that was read is TGTGCCAGCAGCTTAGGGAGGGCAGATACG. The chain links TRBV7-2 to TRBJ2-3; maybe TRBD2 (6 bases). The DNA ends 3 residues before the CDR3 does, and the rest of the CDR3 is filled in from the germline J gene. V was clipped by 1 base and J by 4 bases, with 6 bases between them. Germline-derived CDR1 and CDR2 are SGHTA and FQGNSA. The CDR3 consists of 13 residues.

Remarks on this clone: The sequenced fragment ends 3 residues before the CDR3 boundary, so the rest is inferred from the germline J gene. The rearrangement links TRBV19 to TRBJ2-3; D not resolved. V lost 9 bases, J lost 3 bases, and 10 bases lay in between. Germline CDR1 and CDR2: LNHDA and SQIVND (reference sequence). This CDR3 contains 12 residues. The part of the CDR3 DNA that was read is TGTGCCAGCGGGTATGGGACAGATACG. Its protein product is CASGYGTDT. The whole CDR3 protein reads CASGYGTDTQYF.

In regard to this clone: With the read ending 3 residues before the CDR3 end, the germline J gene is used to fill in that end. The chain joins TRBV29-1 to TRBJ1-3, with 10 bases lining up with TRBD1. V shed 0 bases, J shed 1 base, and the junction held 6 bases outside the gene matches. The CDR3 has 17 residues. Germline loops: CDR1 SQVTM, CDR2 ANQGSEA. Partial CDR3 DNA: TGCAGCGTTGAAGATGGGGACAGGGGAGGATCTGGAAACACC. It specifies CSVEDGDRGGSGNT. The full CDR3 protein reads CSVEDGDRGGSGNTIYF.